One and the same sample provided the 4 T cell receptor beta chains below, sequenced in a study of spatial heterogeneity in lung cancer (dated by TCRdb to between 2017 and 2020). What the time point label conveys for this sample: sample taken at primary tumor resection. The protocol used for the library was 5' RACE. The run used a NextSeq 500. The public reads were reprocessed in TCRdb via fastp at Q25 and MiXCR, keeping in-frame beta chains. CDR3 protein sequences are deduplicated, and each keeps its most common genes and DNA. The sample table shows about 10,000 distinct CDR3 sequences, and about an eighth are seen once. The ten largest account for around 13% of the sample. Overall results and qualifications from the work: The tumor nonsynonymous mutation count correlated with the number of expanded intratumoral alpha and beta TCRs.

These receptors have no identified antigens. Sequencing was performed on lung tumor tissue, taken at surgery. Receptors originate from a female donor with early-stage non-small cell lung cancer.

The V gene is TRBV10-3, the J gene TRBJ1-6; 7 bases are shared with TRBD1. CDR1 and CDR2 (germline): ENHRY, SYGVKD. This CDR3 has 15 residues. Trimming removed 0 bases from V and 7 bases from J; junction bases left unmatched: 3. The CDR3 loop reads CAISESRDSNSPLHF. CDR3 DNA sequence: TGTGCCATCAGTGAGTCGAGGGACAGCAATTCACCCCTCCACTTT.

Remarks on this clonotype: A read error may be the cause here, since a much bigger clone is one base away. The rearrangement joins TRBV6-6 to TRBJ2-3; 11 bases align to TRBD2. This CDR3 is 15 amino acids long. V dropped 6 bases and J dropped 4; count of bases not matched to a gene: 6. Germline values: CDR1 MNHNY, CDR2 SVGAGI (reference sequence). The CDR3 is CASSHSGRAADTQYF. The CDR3 nucleotides are TGTGCCAGCAGCCATAGCGGGAGGGCAGCAGATACGCAGTATTTT.

The chain carries TRBV7-3 and TRBJ2-5, with D tentatively TRBD2 (7 bases). The CDR3 has 15 amino acids. The ends were cut back, 5 bases at V and 2 bases at J, with 15 bases in the middle. Germline lookup yields CDR1 SGHTA and CDR2 FQGTGA. The CDR3 reads CASSPLRGAQETQYF. The CDR3 DNA reads as TGTGCCAGCAGCCCCCTCCGGGGGGCGCAAGAGACCCAGTACTTC.

This clonotype was recorded many times. The J gene is TRBJ2-7, the V gene TRBV29-1, with 12 bases that match TRBD2. This CDR3 region has 12 residues. CDR1 and CDR2 from the germline V gene are SQVTM and ANQGSEA. With V trimmed by 6 bases and J by 5 bases, 2 bases remained unmatched. In nucleotides, the CDR3 is TGCAGCGTCGGACTAGCGGGAAACGAGCAGTACTTC. Its translation is CSVGLAGNEQYF.